The T cell receptor beta chain described here comes from a study of blood T cell repertoires in COVID-19. Overall study context: The United States, Italy and Spain were the sources of the acute and convalescent COVID-19 samples. PBMCs, B-cell-depleted T cells, or T cells were the source of the cDNA or gDNA that made up the material.

In the study's own analysis: Scientists estimated how many nucleated cells there were by amplifying reference gene primers. Clones were read by immunoSEQ multiplex PCR, and TCRdb kept only the in-frame ones, dropping some. V and J calls and clone size are as listed in that table; D and trimming were resolved from the DNA. The table includes roughly 78,000 clones, about 89% detected once. This CDR3 has 17 amino acids. Germline assignment: CDR1 SGHDT and CDR2 YYEEEE. The V and J ends lost 5 bases and 9 bases, in that order; junction bases with no gene match: 13. This receptor was obtained from a man aged 60 to 69 with acute or convalescent COVID-19. The sequenced material came from peripheral blood. The genes are TRBV5-6 and TRBJ1-6; 11 bases line up with TRBD1. The CDR3 region has the DNA TGTGCCAGCAGTGCCGGGACAGGGGGGTATTCGGGTTCACCCCTCCACTTT. Translating gives CASSAGTGGYSGSPLHF.